The 32 T cell receptor beta chains reported below all come from one sample, sequenced in a study of T cells in Graves' hyperthyroidism and ophthalmopathy. It was RNA transcripts that yielded the amplified TCR beta CDR3 regions. Initially, a first-round RT-PCR of the TCR CDR3 employed the HTBI primer set. Each CDR3 protein gets one entry after TCRdb re-called the multiplex PCR reads with MiXCR. Of 500,000 to 750,000 distinct CDR3 sequences in the sample, roughly 50% were seen once. Sequences were obtained from peripheral blood or thyroid tissue (not recorded which). The receptors stem from a young woman with Graves' hyperthyroidism.

This clonotype was detected many times. The J gene is TRBJ1-1, the V gene TRBV6-2 or TRBV6-3; D is unresolved. The ends were cut back, 0 bases at V and 1 base at J, with 9 bases in the middle. The CDR3 consists of 15 residues. CDR1 MNHEY and CDR2 SVGEGT come from the germline V gene. The CDR3 loop is CASSYSWARNTEAFF. The CDR3 coding sequence is TGTGCCAGCAGTTACTCGTGGGCGCGGAACACTGAAGCTTTCTTT.

CDR3 in amino acids: CASSSHPGQGDLKKLFF. As DNA, the CDR3 is TGTGCCAGCAGCTCCCATCCGGGACAGGGGGATTTGAAAAAACTGTTTTTT. The chain is built from TRBV7-9 and TRBJ1-4; 11 bases are a match to TRBD1. Germline V gene data show CDR1 as SEHNR and CDR2 as FQNEAQ (reference sequence). CDR3 length: 17 amino acids. The trim removed 4 bases at V and 9 bases at J, leaving 13 bases unmatched.

This clonotype was detected a few times. CDR3 in DNA: TGCAGTGCTAGAGCGGACACCACAGATACGCAGTATTTT. This translates into CSARADTTDTQYF. The chain joins TRBV20-1 to TRBJ2-3, with D perhaps TRBD1 (5 bases). The V gene lost 1 base and the J gene lost 2 bases, with 7 bases spanning the gap. CDR1 DFQATT and CDR2 SNEGSKA come from the germline V gene (reference sequence). This CDR3 is 13 amino acids long.

This sequence joins TRBV10-3 and TRBJ1-1; possibly TRBD1 for D (5 bases). The V and J ends lost 4 bases and 2 bases respectively, with 23 bases between them. Germline CDR1 reads ENHRY; CDR2 reads SYGVKD. The CDR3 length is 18 residues. The CDR3 bases are TGTGCCATCAGTGGTTTAGGGGACGGTACCTCTGGAAACACTGAAGCTTTCTTT. Its protein is CAISGLGDGTSGNTEAFF.

The V call is TRBV29-1, the J call TRBJ2-5, with TRBD1 identical over 7 bases. After removal of 8 bases from V and 5 bases from J, the junction contained 11 bases not matched to a gene. This CDR3 contains 13 residues. In germline, CDR1 is SQVTM, CDR2 ANQGSEA. The DNA of the CDR3 is TGCAGCAGTCCAGACAGGGTCGTGGAGACCCAGTACTTC. Translating gives CSSPDRVVETQYF.

This clonotype came up many times. The chain uses TRBV6-6 and TRBJ2-2; maybe TRBD2 (6 bases). This CDR3 region has 17 residues. The germline V gene has CDR1 MNHNY and CDR2 SVGAGI (reference sequence). V was pared by 2 bases and J by 2 bases, with 15 bases between. DNA for the CDR3: TGTGCCAGCAGTTACCTGGGACTCACCTTTAACACCGGGGAGCTGTTTTTT. This encodes CASSYLGLTFNTGELFF.

In its sample, this clonotype was seen many times. This chain uses TRBV4-1 with TRBJ2-7; D unclear. V was trimmed by 5 bases and J by 2 bases, leaving 10 bases between them. The CDR3 is made up of 13 amino acids. Germline V gene data show CDR1 as MGHRA and CDR2 as YSYEKL. CDR3 protein: CASSFEAPYEQYF. Written as DNA, the CDR3 is TGCGCCAGCAGCTTTGAGGCCCCCTACGAGCAGTACTTC.

This clonotype showed up many times. At one of its ends the junction is not consistent with the germline gene, which may arise from a read error. This chain links TRBV6-1 with TRBJ2-6; no firm D call. The CDR3 length is 13 residues. CDR1 and CDR2 from the germline V gene are MNHNS and SASEGT. The CDR3: CASREGGANVLTF. The CDR3 DNA is TGTGCCAGCAGGGAAGGTGGGGCCAACGTCCTGACTTTC.

The genes are TRBV20-1 and TRBJ2-5; the match to TRBD2 covers 11 bases. The CDR3 totals 22 residues. After removal of 3 bases from V and 1 base from J, the junction contained 25 bases not matched to a gene. Germline values: CDR1 DFQATT, CDR2 SNEGSKA (reference sequence). The CDR3 DNA is TGCAGTGCTAGCCCCCCCTGGGTGACTACTAGCGGGAGTGAGGGGCCCCAAGAGACCCAGTACTTC. Its translation: CSASPPWVTTSGSEGPQETQYF.

This clonotype was seen more than once but under ten times. The chain links TRBV24-1 to TRBJ1-2, with 8 bases aligning to TRBD1. The CDR3 runs 13 residues. Germline values: CDR1 KGHDR, CDR2 SFDVKD. This CDR3 reads CASLTDRGRGYTF. The CDR3 DNA follows: TGTGCTAGCCTTACTGACAGGGGAAGGGGCTACACCTTC.

This clonotype was recorded at least ten times. V and J are TRBV6-5 and TRBJ1-2, with D perhaps matching TRBD1 (5 bases). The CDR3 consists of 13 residues. Trimming shortened V by 0 bases and J by 9 bases, and 11 bases separated the two germline ends. Germline CDR1 reads MNHEY; CDR2 reads SVGAGI. The CDR3 coding sequence is TGTGCCAGCAGTTACTCGATAGAGGGGAGCTACACCTTC. This sequence encodes CASSYSIEGSYTF.

This clonotype turned up a few times. V gene TRBV5-1 combines with J gene TRBJ1-1, with D unclear. There are 14 residues in the CDR3. The germline CDR1 and CDR2 sequences are SGHRS and YFSETQ. Deletions cut 9 bases from V and 1 base from J, with 16 bases between. DNA for the CDR3: TGCGCCACCTCCGAAGGGAGACGGAACACTGAAGCTTTCTTT. This gives the protein CATSEGRRNTEAFF.

The chain links TRBV5-1 to TRBJ2-7; TRBD2 agrees at 14 bases. This CDR3 is built from 15 residues. In germline, CDR1 is SGHRS, CDR2 YFSETQ. V trimming: 5 bases; J trimming: 4 bases; junction bases outside the gene matches: 5. CDR3 sequence reads: CASSGLAGGGYEQYF. CDR3 coding DNA: TGCGCCAGCAGTGGACTAGCGGGGGGAGGGTACGAGCAGTACTTC. Together with reference TRBV5-1 and TRBJ2-7, the CDR3 gives the full variable domain: KAGVTQTPRYLIKTRGQQVTLSCSPISGHRSVSWYQQTPGQGLQFLFEYFSETQRNKGNFPGRFSGRQFSNSRSEMNVSTLELGDSALYLCASSGLAGGGYEQYFGPGTRLTVT.

The rearrangement uses TRBV11-2 and TRBJ1-1; TRBD1 might be the D (5 bases). V shed 5 bases and J shed 1 base, with 11 bases lying between them. CDR3 length: 14 residues. Germline V gives CDR1 SGHAT, CDR2 FQNNGV. CDR3 in amino acids: CASSLSDRNTEAFF. The CDR3 DNA is TGTGCCAGCAGCCTCAGTGACAGGAACACTGAAGCTTTCTTT. Drawing the rest from reference TRBV11-2 and TRBJ1-1, the complete variable domain is EAGVAQSPRYKIIEKRQSVAFWCNPISGHATLYWYQQILGQGPKLLIQFQNNGVVDDSQLPKDRFSAERLKGVDSTLKIQPAKLEDSAVYLCASSLSDRNTEAFFGQGTRLTVV.

The chain is built from TRBV4-3 and TRBJ1-2, with D maybe TRBD1 (6 bases). The V and J ends lost 0 bases and 7 bases respectively, with 18 bases between them. Germline V gene sequence: CDR1 LGHNA, CDR2 YSLEER. The length of the CDR3 is 16 residues. CDR3 sequence (DNA): TGCGCCAGCAGCCAAGAATACCACCGGGGGGCCTCTGGCTACACCTTC. Translation: CASSQEYHRGASGYTF.

The V gene is TRBV12-3 or TRBV12-4, the J gene TRBJ2-5; the D gene is possibly TRBD2 (5 bases). The CDR3 runs 16 residues. V was pared by 5 bases and J by 5 bases, with 21 bases between. The CDR3 nucleotides are TGTGCCAGCAGTCTTGCGGGTAGCTCCTACAATGAGACCCAGTACTTC. Translated: CASSLAGSSYNETQYF.

The chain joins TRBV5-1 to TRBJ1-1; 7 bases agree with TRBD1. There are 13 residues in the CDR3. J gave up 5 bases and V 4 bases, and 5 bases lay outside the gene matches. In germline, CDR1 is SGHRS, CDR2 YFSETQ. The CDR3 nucleotides read TGCGCCAGCAGCCACCGGGACAGTACTGAAGCTTTCTTT. It encodes CASSHRDSTEAFF.

This clonotype was recorded many times. The chain couples TRBV13 to TRBJ2-7, with 8 bases matching TRBD1. This CDR3 spans 13 amino acids. Trimming took 5 bases from V and 3 from J; bases not matched to a gene: 3. Germline V CDR1 and CDR2: PRHDT, FYEKMQ (reference sequence). The CDR3 is CASSKGQGYEQYF. The CDR3 DNA reads as TGTGCCAGCAGCAAAGGACAGGGCTACGAGCAGTACTTC. Full variable domain (remainder filled in from reference TRBV13 and TRBJ2-7): AAGVIQSPRHLIKEKRETATLKCYPIPRHDTVYWYQQGPGQDPQFLISFYEKMQSDKGSIPDRFSAQQFSDYHSELNMSSLELGDSALYFCASSKGQGYEQYFGPGTRLTVT.

This clonotype appeared many times. The chain recombines TRBV5-1 with TRBJ2-6; 8 bases are a match to TRBD1. CDR1 is SGHRS and CDR2 is YFSETQ in the germline V gene. The V gene end was trimmed by 2 bases and the J gene end by 3 bases; junction bases not matched to a gene: 10. The CDR3 is 18 residues long. CDR3 amino acids: CASSFRQGTLSGANVLTF. The CDR3 region has the DNA TGCGCCAGCAGCTTTAGACAGGGGACTCTTAGTGGGGCCAACGTCCTGACTTTC.

This clonotype was picked up many times. The V call is TRBV5-1, the J call TRBJ2-7, with D possibly being TRBD1 or TRBD2 (5 bases each). CDR1 is SGHRS, CDR2 YFSETQ, per germline. There are 14 residues in the CDR3. The V end lost 4 bases, the J end lost 7 bases, and 18 bases lay between the germline ends. CDR3 region: CASSRDEGILEQYF. The CDR3 region has the DNA TGCGCCAGCAGCCGGGACGAGGGTATACTGGAGCAGTACTTC.

This clonotype was picked up many times. The chain employs TRBV28 and TRBJ1-2, with a tentative D call TRBD1 (5 bases). Germline values: CDR1 MDHEN, CDR2 SYDVKM. The CDR3 sequence is 14 residues long. The V gene lost 6 bases and the J gene lost 6 bases, with 17 bases spanning the gap. CDR3 DNA: TGTGCCAGCAGGCGGGGGATAACCGGGGATGGCTACACCTTC. Residues: CASRRGITGDGYTF.

The chain joins TRBV12-3 or TRBV12-4 to TRBJ1-4, with 9 bases fitting TRBD1. Trimming removed 1 base from V and 6 bases from J; junction bases left unmatched: 3. The CDR3 extends over 15 amino acids. CDR3 residues: CASSLGTGEDEKLFF. CDR3 nucleotides: TGTGCCAGCAGTTTAGGGACAGGGGAGGATGAAAAACTGTTTTTT.

This clonotype has ten or more counts. The chain combines TRBV27 with TRBJ1-2, with D hard to call. This CDR3 contains 11 residues. Germline V gives CDR1 MNHEY, CDR2 SMNVEV (reference sequence). The V and J ends lost 6 bases and 8 bases respectively, with 10 bases between them. CDR3 region: CASRGFVGYTF. As DNA, the CDR3 is TGTGCCAGCAGAGGGTTCGTAGGCTACACCTTC.

There are many counts of this clonotype. The chain joins TRBV19 to TRBJ1-2; 8 bases align to TRBD1. The germline gives CDR1 LNHDA, CDR2 SQIVND (reference sequence). The CDR3 runs to 12 residues. With 9 bases clipped from V and 7 bases from J, the junction kept 7 bases outside the gene matches. CDR3 in amino acids: CASRRGQAGYTF. In DNA, the CDR3 is TGTGCCAGCCGCCGGGGACAGGCTGGCTACACCTTC.

J is TRBJ2-7 and V is TRBV14; no clear D. Germline assignment: CDR1 SGHDN and CDR2 FVKESK. V was pared by 4 bases and J by 5 bases, with 6 bases between. This CDR3 comprises 11 residues. For the CDR3, the DNA is TGTGCCAGCAGCCGATGGGACGAGCAGTACTTC. Its protein product is CASSRWDEQYF.

The V call is TRBV7-2, the J call TRBJ2-7; 9 bases are a match to TRBD1. The germline gives CDR1 SGHTA, CDR2 FQGNSA. This CDR3 spans 16 amino acids. V was clipped by 5 bases and J by 8 bases; unmatched bases: 16. The CDR3 is CASSLQGSGQGDKQYF. CDR3 coding DNA: TGTGCCAGCAGCCTTCAGGGCTCGGGACAGGGTGACAAGCAGTACTTC.

J is TRBJ2-7 and V is TRBV7-9; no clear D gene. Deletions cut 3 bases from V and 8 bases from J, with 20 bases between. Germline CDR1 is SEHNR and CDR2 is FQNEAQ (reference sequence). The CDR3 is made up of 15 amino acids. DNA for the CDR3: TGTGCCAGCAGCTTGGGGTTTCTTCAGGTTTACAAGCAGTACTTC. Residues: CASSLGFLQVYKQYF.

In this sample, this clonotype turned up once. This chain joins TRBV20-1 and TRBJ2-5; TRBD1 matches at 10 bases. Germline values: CDR1 DFQATT, CDR2 SNEGSKA (reference sequence). J lost 5 bases, V lost 2 bases, and 8 bases had no gene match. The CDR3 extends over 15 amino acids. This CDR3 reads CSARSSADRGETQYF. In DNA, the CDR3 is TGCAGTGCTAGATCATCGGCGGACAGGGGGGAGACCCAGTACTTC.

The genes are TRBV12-3 or TRBV12-4 and TRBJ1-4; D ambiguous. There are 12 residues in the CDR3. V shed 5 bases and J shed 10 bases, with 11 bases lying between them. CDR3 sequence (DNA): TGTGCCAGCAGTCACCCAACCGGAAAACTGTTTTTT. It yields the protein CASSHPTGKLFF.

On this clonotype: One end of the junction varies from germline; a read error may be responsible. V is TRBV11-2 and J is TRBJ2-7; a weak D match, TRBD2 (5 bases). This CDR3 region has 15 residues. Per the germline V gene, CDR1 is SGHAT and CDR2 is FQNNGV. CDR3 region: CASSFVSASSCEQYF. The CDR3 DNA follows: TGTGCCAGCAGTTTTGTCTCAGCTAGCTCCTGCGAGCAGTACTTC.

Regarding this clonotype: A much larger clone differs by one base, so this may be a read error. The chain links TRBV6-5 to TRBJ1-3, with D unresolved. CDR1 and CDR2 (germline): MNHEY, SVGAGI. This CDR3 is built from 17 residues. The DNA for the CDR3 is TGTGCCGGCAGTTACGTGGAGATTACTTACTCTGGAAACACCATATATTTT. Protein: CAGSYVEITYSGNTIYF.

This clonotype has only a few counts. The chain links TRBV5-4 to TRBJ2-7; D gene uncertain. Germline loops: CDR1 SGHNT, CDR2 YYREEE (reference sequence). The length of the CDR3 is 15 residues. The V end was cut by 4 bases, the J end by 3 bases, with 17 bases between. The CDR3 protein is CASSPTARHNYEQYF. DNA for the CDR3: TGTGCCAGCAGCCCCACAGCGCGACATAACTACGAGCAGTACTTC.